The entry below describes one TCR beta chain. The target of this receptor is not known. Base qualities are not recorded, but no much larger clone differs from it by a single base. The sample comes from a study of human T cells and chemical hapten exposure (dated by TCRdb to about 2021). Study-wide context: For sensitization, 2% DPC in acetone was applied to an approximately 2 cm by approximately 2 cm area of upper inner arm skin. Patch tests used Finn chambers with 0.01% DPC on the upper back, scored after 6 days by International Contact Dermatitis Research Group standards. Blood samples were taken from patients before sensitization (week 0) and then at 2, 6 and about 24 weeks after DPC sensitization. Libraries were combined into a pool for sequencing, and differences in TCR yield between samples came mainly from small differences in library volumes within the pool. About 30 alopecia patients provided blood for TCR sequencing at one to four time points (pre-sensitization, 2, 6 and 24 weeks). The mostly female patient cohort included alopecia areata with under or over 50% scalp involvement, alopecia totalis and alopecia universalis. Weekly therapeutic DPC doses were additionally applied to the scalp of patients throughout the roughly 25-week study period. This study followed changes in the peripheral blood TCR repertoire in vivo during primary and secondary sensitization of alopecia patients to the hapten diphenylcyclopropenone (DPC). Findings and caveats that apply to the study as a whole: Alopecia, a presumed autoimmune disease, was present in all patients, so the immune response of the patients might differ from that of healthy individuals. Patch test score correlated positively with the number of PT1 expanded TCRs, reaching significance at thresholds 8, 16 and 32 but not at 4. Compared with pre-sensitization or healthy control sets, expanded TCRs formed significantly more large CDR3 similarity clusters, which is consistent with antigen-driven responses. Repeated subsampling changed both the strength of the expansion versus patch-test correlation and the threshold at which the correlation became significant. DPC sensitization did not change the number of TCRs with a frequency above 1 in 1000, and there was no evidence of changes in global repertoire structure.

In light of the paper, this sample's time point label describes: patch test 2, 6 weeks after DPC sensitization. The treatment or condition label, as the study defines it: therapeutic diphenylcyclopropenone sensitization with weekly scalp DPC. Blood at each patch-test visit was drawn before the patch test was applied. To be eligible, patients had to be aged 18 to 70, diagnosed with alopecia and judged suitable for DPC therapy, while pregnant patients were excluded. Unfractionated whole blood was collected in Tempus Blood RNA tubes, and total RNA was extracted from that blood. Libraries were constructed by RACE. Sequencing was performed on a NextSeq 500. During library preparation, unique molecular identifiers were attached to individual cDNA molecules so that TCRs could be counted quantitatively and reproducibly. Both TCR alpha and TCR beta chains were sequenced from each blood RNA sample. In the original analysis: The median number of TCRs per sample was some 100,000, ranging from about 20,000 to 700,000. V, J and CDR3 annotation of the TCR reads was performed with the Decombinator software suite. For the PS versus PT1 abundance plots, all samples were subsampled to the same number of TCRs (28,000). Expanded TCRs were defined as absent before sensitization and observed at least eight times at the 2-week time point. TCRdb reprocessed the public reads (quality trimming at Q25 with fastp, clone calling with MiXCR) and kept in-frame beta chains. A single entry per CDR3 protein holds the most common genes and DNA from its merged rows. The V and J calls were not made by the authors but by TCRdb's processing. The sample yields more than 70,000 distinct CDR3 sequences; roughly 11% were counted once. The ten largest clones take up roughly 1.5% of the sample.

In the germline V gene, CDR1 corresponds to SGHTA and CDR2 to FQGNSA. From the cysteine through the phenylalanine, the CDR3 covers 15 amino acids. Here the CDR3 DNA is all that survives: 45 bases in frame from base 1. Germline trimming amounts to 3 bases on V and 7 bases on J, with 6 as the count of junction bases outside the gene matches. The chain uses TRBV7-2 and TRBJ2-1, with 10 bases in between that match TRBD2. The input for sequencing was whole blood, taken in connection with sensitization to the hapten diphenylcyclopropenone (DPC). The sequence came from a man aged 18 to 30 with alopecia areata. Some clones in this sample may be carry-over from other donors' samples. The CDR3 region: CASSFGAGGLNEQFF. DNA sequence: TGTGCCAGCAGCTTCGGAGCGGGGGGGCTGAATGAGCAGTTCTTC. Reference TRBV7-2 and TRBJ2-1 genes cover what lies past the CDR3, so the full variable domain is GAGVSQSPSNKVTEKGKDVELRCDPISGHTALYWYRQSLGQGLEFLIYFQGNSAPDKSGLPSDRFSAERTGGSVSTLTIQRTQQEDSAVYLCASSFGAGGLNEQFFGPGTRLTVL.